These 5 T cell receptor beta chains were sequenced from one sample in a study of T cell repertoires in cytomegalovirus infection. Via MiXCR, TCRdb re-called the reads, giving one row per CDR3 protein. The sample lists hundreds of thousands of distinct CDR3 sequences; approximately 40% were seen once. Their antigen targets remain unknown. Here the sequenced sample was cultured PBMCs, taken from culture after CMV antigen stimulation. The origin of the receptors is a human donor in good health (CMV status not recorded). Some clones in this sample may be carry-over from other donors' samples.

CDR3 sequence (DNA): TGTGCCAGCAGGGGAAATGGGGCAGCCCAGCATTTT. Residues: CASRGNGAAQHF. The chain recombines TRBV6-1 with TRBJ1-5, with D maybe TRBD1 (5 bases). The CDR3 consists of 12 residues. Germline CDR1 is MNHNS and CDR2 is SASEGT. Trimming removed 6 bases from V and 11 bases from J, with 14 bases in between.

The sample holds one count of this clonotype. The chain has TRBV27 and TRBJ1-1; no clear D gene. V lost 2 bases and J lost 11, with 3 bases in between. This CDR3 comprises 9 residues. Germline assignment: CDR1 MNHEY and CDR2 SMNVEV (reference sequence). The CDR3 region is CASSLVAFF. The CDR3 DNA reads TGTGCCAGCAGTTTAGTGGCTTTCTTT.

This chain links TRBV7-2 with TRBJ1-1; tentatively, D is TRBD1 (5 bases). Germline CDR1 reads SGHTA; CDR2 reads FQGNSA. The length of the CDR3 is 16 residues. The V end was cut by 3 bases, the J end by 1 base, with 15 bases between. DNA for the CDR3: TGTGCCAGCAGCTTCATTGGGGCGCAGAGGAACACTGAAGCTTTCTTT. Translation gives CASSFIGAQRNTEAFF.

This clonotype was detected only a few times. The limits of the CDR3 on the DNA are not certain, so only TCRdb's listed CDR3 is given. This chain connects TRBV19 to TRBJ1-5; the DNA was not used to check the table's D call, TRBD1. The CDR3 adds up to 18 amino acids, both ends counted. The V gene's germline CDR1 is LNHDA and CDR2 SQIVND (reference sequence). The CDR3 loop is CASSKVSVSGVARQPQHF.

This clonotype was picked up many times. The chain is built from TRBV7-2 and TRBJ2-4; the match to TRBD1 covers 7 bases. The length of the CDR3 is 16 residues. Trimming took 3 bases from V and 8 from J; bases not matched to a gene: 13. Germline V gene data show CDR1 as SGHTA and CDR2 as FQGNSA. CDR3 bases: TGTGCCAGCAGCTTCTATTCACCAGGGGGTGGGCACATTCAGTACTTC. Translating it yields CASSFYSPGGGHIQYF.